A selection of T cell receptor beta chains follows, all from one sample in a study of blood T cell repertoires in COVID-19. Some clones are missing from TCRdb's copy, which holds only in-frame ones; the method was immunoSEQ multiplex PCR. The data contain 360,000 or so clones, roughly 91% of them seen just once; the ten biggest clones take up about 1.7%. The material sequenced was PBMCs or T cells enriched from blood (not recorded which). The receptors were gathered from a woman in her twenties or thirties who had recovered from COVID-19. CDR3s include the opening cysteine and the closing phenylalanine or tryptophan. The order of the fields is clone size, V gene, J gene, CDR3 protein. Expanded clones are given a class, and other clones once, few, many or no size at all.

-	TRBV13	TRBJ2-1	CASSTQWGAGGPENEQFF
-	TRBV30	TRBJ2-5	CAWSHQETQYF
-	TRBV6-6	TRBJ2-5	CASSPLTGGAFRETQYF
-	TRBV5-4	TRBJ1-1	CASSSGQGADTEAFF
once	TRBV11-2	TRBJ1-5	CASSLRPGQGQPQHF
-	TRBV28	TRBJ1-4	CASSRQGLEANEKLFF
-	TRBV7-2	TRBJ2-2	CASSLEAGGIGELFF
-	TRBV5-1	TRBJ2-1	CASSFGTSGGDEQFF
-	TRBV9	TRBJ2-6	CASSSRYSSGANVLTF
-	TRBV18	TRBJ1-4	CASSRQPDEKLFF
-	TRBV9	TRBJ2-1	CASSGTSREQFF
once	TRBV3-1/TRBV3-2	TRBJ1-5	CASSQGLSDQPQHF
-	TRBV2	TRBJ1-6	CASRSWTASNSPLHF
-	TRBV12-3/TRBV12-4	TRBJ1-2	CASRTTGAYGYTF
-	TRBV11-2	TRBJ1-5	CASSGWSNQPQHF
-	TRBV6-5	TRBJ1-6	CASSYSRAPPLHF
-	TRBV19	TRBJ1-4	CASSGLQGLNEKLFF
-	TRBV28	TRBJ1-1	CASSLVDITFTEAFF
-	TRBV4-1	TRBJ1-1	CASSQQGTGNTEAFF
-	TRBV6-2/TRBV6-3	TRBJ1-2	CASSYSDRQDGYTF
-	TRBV19	TRBJ1-2	CASSIRGQGQPYGYTF
-	TRBV11-3	TRBJ2-7	CASSPGRRDREQYF
-	TRBV11-3	TRBJ2-1	CASSFGDRVSYNEQFF
many	TRBV10-2	TRBJ2-3	CASSQIAGVGDTQYF
-	TRBV6-4	TRBJ1-2	CASSPSGDSYGYTF
few	TRBV19	TRBJ2-7	CASSPSDKVYEQYF
-	TRBV11-3	TRBJ1-1	CASSGENTEAFF
-	TRBV27	TRBJ1-2	CASSPTGGSGYTF
-	TRBV6-5	TRBJ1-2	CASSRDSANYGYTF
-	TRBV14	TRBJ2-7	CASSQGLAGRNSYEQYF
-	TRBV27	TRBJ2-7	CASSPRTGGVYEQYF
-	TRBV19	TRBJ1-5	CASSSGQGNDQPQHF
-	TRBV7-2	TRBJ2-1	CAGTTSGTYNEQFF
-	TRBV18	TRBJ1-2	CASSPPLTADGYTF
-	TRBV7-2	TRBJ2-3	CASSAQGFADTQYF
once	TRBV10-2	TRBJ1-1	CASRPQGARTEAFF
once	TRBV10-3	TRBJ1-1	CAISGDRGMAEAFF
-	TRBV7-9	TRBJ2-1	CASSLSGNNEQFF
-	TRBV29-1	TRBJ2-2	CSFQGVRDTGELFF
-	TRBV28	TRBJ1-5	CASTLWGGQSNQPQHF
once	TRBV6-1	TRBJ2-3	CASSEFYSSGGAADTQYF
-	TRBV7-3	TRBJ2-7	CASSLRGQGTYEQYF
-	TRBV7-2	TRBJ1-2	CASSSWTGDNYGYTF
-	TRBV10-2	TRBJ1-1	CASRAQENTEAFF